This T cell receptor (beta chain) was sequenced during a study of cytomegalovirus exposure and HLA in healthy donors. Germline V gene lookup returns CDR1 SQVTM and CDR2 ANQGSEA. CDR3 size: 13 residues. Trimming took 4 bases from V and 10 from J; bases not matched to a gene: 12. The PCR employed 60 Vbeta primers together with 13 Jbeta primers. Method: immunoSEQ multiplex PCR; TCRdb's copy keeps in-frame clones and lacks some. The sample has some 200,000 clones, around 83% seen once; the top ten hold 2.5% to 3.5%. Sequencing was done on a sample of PBMCs. This clonotype was sampled from a woman between 40 and 55 years old in good health and CMV-seronegative. The chain has TRBV29-1 and TRBJ1-2; 7 nucleotides agree with TRBD1. The CDR3 protein is CSVGGLGQQDYTF. The CDR3 DNA follows: TGCAGCGTTGGAGGCTTGGGACAGCAAGACTACACCTTC. Full variable domain (remainder filled in from reference TRBV29-1 and TRBJ1-2): SAVISQKPSRDICQRGTSLTIQCQVDSQVTMMFWYRQQPGQSLTLIATANQGSEATYESGFVIDKFPISRPNLTFSTLTVSNMSPEDSSIYLCSVGGLGQQDYTFGSGTRLTVV.